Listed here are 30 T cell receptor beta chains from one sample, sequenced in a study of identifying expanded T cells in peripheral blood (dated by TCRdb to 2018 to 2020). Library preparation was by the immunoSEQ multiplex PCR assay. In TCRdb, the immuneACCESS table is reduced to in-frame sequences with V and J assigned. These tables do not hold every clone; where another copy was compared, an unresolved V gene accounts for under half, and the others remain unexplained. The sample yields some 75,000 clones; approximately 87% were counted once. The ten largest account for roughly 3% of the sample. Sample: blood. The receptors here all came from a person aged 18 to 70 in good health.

The CDR3: CASSGGLAFGETQYF. The CDR3 DNA reads TGTGCCAGCAGTGGGGGTTTAGCATTCGGTGAGACCCAGTACTTC. The chain carries TRBV2 and TRBJ2-5, with D unresolved. In germline, CDR1 is SNHLY, CDR2 FYNNEI. This CDR3 region has 15 residues. V was trimmed by 4 bases and J by 5 bases, leaving 17 bases between them. Filled out from reference TRBV2 and TRBJ2-5, the complete variable domain reads EPEVTQTPSHQVTQMGQEVILRCVPISNHLYFYWYRQILGQKVEFLVSFYNNEISEKSEIFDDQFSVERPDGSNFTLKIRSTKLEDSAMYFCASSGGLAFGETQYFGPGTRLLVL.

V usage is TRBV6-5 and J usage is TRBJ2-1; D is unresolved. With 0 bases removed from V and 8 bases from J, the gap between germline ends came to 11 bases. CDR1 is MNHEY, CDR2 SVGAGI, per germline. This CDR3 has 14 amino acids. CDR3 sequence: CASSYSRSRDEQFF. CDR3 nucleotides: TGTGCCAGCAGTTACTCGCGTTCACGGGATGAGCAGTTCTTC.

The DNA for the CDR3 is TGTGCCAGCAGTCCTACGGACAGCTCCTATAATTCACCCCTCCACTTT. Protein: CASSPTDSSYNSPLHF. The chain carries TRBV6-6 and TRBJ1-6; TRBD1 might be the D (6 bases). There are 16 residues in the CDR3. V lost 5 bases and J lost 0, with 11 bases in between. Germline loops: CDR1 MNHNY, CDR2 SVGAGI (reference sequence).

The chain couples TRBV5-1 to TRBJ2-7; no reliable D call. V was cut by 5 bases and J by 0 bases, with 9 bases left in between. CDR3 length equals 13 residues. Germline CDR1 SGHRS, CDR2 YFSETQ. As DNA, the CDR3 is TGCGCCAGCAGGGCGGTTTCCTCCTACGAGCAGTACTTC. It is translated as CASRAVSSYEQYF.

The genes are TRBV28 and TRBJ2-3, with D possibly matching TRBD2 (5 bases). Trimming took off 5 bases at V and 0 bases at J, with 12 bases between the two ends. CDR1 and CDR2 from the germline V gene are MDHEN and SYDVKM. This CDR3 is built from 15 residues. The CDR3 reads CASSRSGTSTDTQYF. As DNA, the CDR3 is TGTGCCAGCAGTCGAAGCGGAACTAGCACAGATACGCAGTATTTT.

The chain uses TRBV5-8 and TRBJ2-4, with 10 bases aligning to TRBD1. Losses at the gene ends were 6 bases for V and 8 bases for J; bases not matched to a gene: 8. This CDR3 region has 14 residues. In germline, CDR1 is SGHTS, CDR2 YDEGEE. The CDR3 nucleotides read TGTGCCAGCACCTTCTGGACAGGGGGGTACATTCAGTACTTC. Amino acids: CASTFWTGGYIQYF.

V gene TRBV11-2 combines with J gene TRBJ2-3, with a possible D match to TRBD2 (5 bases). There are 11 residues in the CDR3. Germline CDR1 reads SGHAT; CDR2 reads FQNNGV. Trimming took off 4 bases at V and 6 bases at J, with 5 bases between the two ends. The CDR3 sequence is CASSWEDTQYF. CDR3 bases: TGTGCCAGCAGCTGGGAGGATACGCAGTATTTT.

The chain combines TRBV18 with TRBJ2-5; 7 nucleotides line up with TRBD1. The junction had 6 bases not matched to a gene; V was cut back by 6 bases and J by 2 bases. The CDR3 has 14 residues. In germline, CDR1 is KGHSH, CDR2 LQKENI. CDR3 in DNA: TGTGCCAGCTCCCTTGGACAGGCACAAGAGACCCAGTACTTC. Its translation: CASSLGQAQETQYF.

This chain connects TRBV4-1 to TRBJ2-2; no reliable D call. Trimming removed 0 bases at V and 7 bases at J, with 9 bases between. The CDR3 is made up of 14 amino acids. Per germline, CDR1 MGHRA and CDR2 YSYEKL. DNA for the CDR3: TGCGCCAGCAGCCAAGATGAGAGGATCGGGGAGCTGTTTTTT. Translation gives CASSQDERIGELFF.

The CDR3 protein is CASSIGWGNTEAFF. For the CDR3, the DNA is TGTGCCAGTAGTATAGGGTGGGGGAACACTGAAGCTTTCTTT. The chain is built from TRBV19 and TRBJ1-1; D is undetermined. This CDR3 is built from 14 residues. V gave up 1 base and J gave up 1 base, with 7 bases separating them. In germline, CDR1 is LNHDA, CDR2 SQIVND (reference sequence).

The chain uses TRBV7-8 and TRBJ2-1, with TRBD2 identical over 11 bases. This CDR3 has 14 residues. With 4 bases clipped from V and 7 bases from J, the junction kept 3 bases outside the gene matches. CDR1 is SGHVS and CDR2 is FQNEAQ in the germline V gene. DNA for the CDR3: TGTGCCAGCAGCTACCTAGCGGGAGGTAATGAGCAGTTCTTC. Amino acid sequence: CASSYLAGGNEQFF. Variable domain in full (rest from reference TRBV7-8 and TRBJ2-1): GAGVSQSPRYKVAKRGQDVALRCDPISGHVSLFWYQQALGQGPEFLTYFQNEAQLDKSGLPSDRFFAERPEGSVSTLKIQRTQQEDSAVYLCASSYLAGGNEQFFGPGTRLTVL.

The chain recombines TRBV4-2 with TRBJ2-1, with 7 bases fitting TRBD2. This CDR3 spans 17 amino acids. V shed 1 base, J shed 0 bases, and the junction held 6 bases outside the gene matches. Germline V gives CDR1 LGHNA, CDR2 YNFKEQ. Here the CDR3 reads CASSQGNSGPSYNEQFF. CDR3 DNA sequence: TGTGCCAGCAGCCAAGGCAATAGCGGGCCCTCCTACAATGAGCAGTTCTTC.

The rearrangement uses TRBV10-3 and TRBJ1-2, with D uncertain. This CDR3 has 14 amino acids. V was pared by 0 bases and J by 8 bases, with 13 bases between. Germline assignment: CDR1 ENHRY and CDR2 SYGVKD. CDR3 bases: TGTGCCATCAGTGAGTCAGTTGTGCCCGGGGGCTACACCTTC. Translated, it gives CAISESVVPGGYTF.

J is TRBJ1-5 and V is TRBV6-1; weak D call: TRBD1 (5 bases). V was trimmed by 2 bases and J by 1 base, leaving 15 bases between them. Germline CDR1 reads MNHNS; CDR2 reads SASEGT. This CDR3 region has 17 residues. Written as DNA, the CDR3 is TGTGCCAGCAGTGAATGGCTGCAGGGTGCAAGCAATCAGCCCCAGCATTTT. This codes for CASSEWLQGASNQPQHF.

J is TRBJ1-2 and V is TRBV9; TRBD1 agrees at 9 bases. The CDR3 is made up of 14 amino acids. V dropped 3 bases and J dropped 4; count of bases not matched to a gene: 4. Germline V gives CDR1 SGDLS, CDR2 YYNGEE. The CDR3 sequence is CASSARQGVYGYTF. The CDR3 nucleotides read TGTGCCAGCAGCGCCCGACAGGGGGTCTATGGCTACACCTTC.

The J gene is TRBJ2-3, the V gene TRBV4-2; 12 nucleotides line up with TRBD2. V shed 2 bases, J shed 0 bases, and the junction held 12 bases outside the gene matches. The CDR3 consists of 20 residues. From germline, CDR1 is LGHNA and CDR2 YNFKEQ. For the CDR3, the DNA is TGTGCCAGCAGCCAACAAAGGGGGCTAGCGGGAGGGCCTAGCACAGATACGCAGTATTTT. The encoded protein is CASSQQRGLAGGPSTDTQYF.

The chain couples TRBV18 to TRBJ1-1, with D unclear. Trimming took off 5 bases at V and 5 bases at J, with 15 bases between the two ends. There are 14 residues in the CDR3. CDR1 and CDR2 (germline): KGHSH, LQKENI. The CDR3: CASSGPQGRTEAFF. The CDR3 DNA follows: TGTGCCAGCTCAGGCCCTCAAGGGAGGACTGAAGCTTTCTTT.

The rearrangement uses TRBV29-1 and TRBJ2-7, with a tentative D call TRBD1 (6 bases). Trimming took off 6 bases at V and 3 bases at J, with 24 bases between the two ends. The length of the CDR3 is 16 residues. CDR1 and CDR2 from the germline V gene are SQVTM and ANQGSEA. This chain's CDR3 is CSVRANSYKGVYEQYF. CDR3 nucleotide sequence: TGCAGCGTCCGGGCTAATTCGTATAAGGGGGTCTACGAGCAGTACTTC.

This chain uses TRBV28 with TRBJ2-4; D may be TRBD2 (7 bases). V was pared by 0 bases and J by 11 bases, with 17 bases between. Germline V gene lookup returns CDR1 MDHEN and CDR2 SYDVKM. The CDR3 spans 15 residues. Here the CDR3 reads CASSLWDAGGGLQYF. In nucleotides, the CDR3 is TGTGCCAGCAGTTTATGGGACGCGGGCGGGGGCCTTCAGTACTTC.

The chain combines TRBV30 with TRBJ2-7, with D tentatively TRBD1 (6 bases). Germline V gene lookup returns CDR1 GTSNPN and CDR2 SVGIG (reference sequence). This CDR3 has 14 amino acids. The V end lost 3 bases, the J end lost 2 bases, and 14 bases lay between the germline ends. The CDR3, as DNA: TGTGCCTGGAGGGAGACAGGAGGTACCTACGAGCAGTACTTC. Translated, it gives CAWRETGGTYEQYF.

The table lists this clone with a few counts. CDR3 loop: CASSAGRENTEAFF. The CDR3 region has the DNA TGTGCCAGCAGTGCGGGCAGGGAGAACACTGAAGCTTTCTTT. The chain recombines TRBV2 with TRBJ1-1, with a weak D call TRBD1 (5 bases). This CDR3 region has 14 residues. Germline V gene data show CDR1 as SNHLY and CDR2 as FYNNEI. Deletions cut 4 bases from V and 1 base from J, with 10 bases between.

As DNA, the CDR3 is TGTGCCAGCAGCTTGGTGGACAGGGGAGGCTACACCTTC. Encoded protein: CASSLVDRGGYTF. The V and J genes are TRBV5-6 and TRBJ1-2, with 9 positions matching TRBD1. The J segment lost 8 bases and the V segment lost 0 bases, leaving 2 bases of the junction unmatched. CDR1 is SGHDT, CDR2 YYEEEE, per germline. The CDR3 has 13 residues.

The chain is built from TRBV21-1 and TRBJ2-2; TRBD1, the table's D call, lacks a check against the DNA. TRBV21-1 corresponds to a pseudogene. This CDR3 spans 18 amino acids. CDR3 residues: CASSKALFYRVVTGELFF. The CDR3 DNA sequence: TGTGCCAGCAGCAAAGCGCTTTTCTACAGGGTGGTAACCGGGGAGCTGTTTTTT.

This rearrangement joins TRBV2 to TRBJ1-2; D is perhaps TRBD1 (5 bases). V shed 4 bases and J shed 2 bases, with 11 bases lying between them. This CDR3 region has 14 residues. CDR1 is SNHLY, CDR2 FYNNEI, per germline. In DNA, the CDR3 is TGTGCCAGCAGTGCGTCGACAGTAAACTATGGCTACACCTTC. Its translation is CASSASTVNYGYTF.

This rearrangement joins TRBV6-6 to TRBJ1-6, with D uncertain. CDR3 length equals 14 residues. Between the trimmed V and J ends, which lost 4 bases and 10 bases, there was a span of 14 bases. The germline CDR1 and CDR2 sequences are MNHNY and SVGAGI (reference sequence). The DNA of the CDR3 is TGTGCCAGCAGTTCCCGGGTCGATCAGTCACCCCTCCACTTT. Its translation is CASSSRVDQSPLHF.

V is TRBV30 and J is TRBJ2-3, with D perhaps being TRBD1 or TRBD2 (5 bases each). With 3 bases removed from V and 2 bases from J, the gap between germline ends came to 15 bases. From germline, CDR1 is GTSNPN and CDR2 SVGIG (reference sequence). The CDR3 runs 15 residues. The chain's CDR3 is CAWRRGRDPTDTQYF. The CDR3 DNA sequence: TGTGCCTGGAGGAGAGGCAGGGACCCCACAGATACGCAGTATTTT.

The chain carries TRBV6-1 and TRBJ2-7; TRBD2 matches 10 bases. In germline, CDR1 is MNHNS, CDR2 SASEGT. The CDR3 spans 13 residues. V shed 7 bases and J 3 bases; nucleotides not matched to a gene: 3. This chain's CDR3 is CASNRLAGYEQYF. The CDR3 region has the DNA TGTGCCAGCAATAGACTAGCGGGCTACGAGCAGTACTTC.

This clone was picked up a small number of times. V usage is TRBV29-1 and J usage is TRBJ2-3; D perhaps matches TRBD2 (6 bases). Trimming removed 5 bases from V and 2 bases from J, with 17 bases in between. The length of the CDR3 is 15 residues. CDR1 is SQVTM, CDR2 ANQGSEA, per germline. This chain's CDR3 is CSVYSWRDATDTQYF. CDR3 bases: TGCAGCGTTTATTCATGGCGGGACGCCACAGATACGCAGTATTTT.

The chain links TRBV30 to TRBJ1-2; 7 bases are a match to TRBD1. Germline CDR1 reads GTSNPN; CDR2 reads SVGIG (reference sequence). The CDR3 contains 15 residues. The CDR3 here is CTRANDRVNRDGYTF. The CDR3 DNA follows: TGTACCCGCGCCAACGACAGGGTTAATAGGGATGGCTACACCTTC.

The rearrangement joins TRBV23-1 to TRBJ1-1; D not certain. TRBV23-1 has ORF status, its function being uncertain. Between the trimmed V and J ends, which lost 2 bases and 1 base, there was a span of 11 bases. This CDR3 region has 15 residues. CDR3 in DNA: TGCGCCAGCAGTCAAGGGGTAGTACCGAACACTGAAGCTTTCTTT. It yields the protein CASSQGVVPNTEAFF.